This T cell receptor beta chain emerged from a study of blood T cell repertoires in COVID-19. Across the study: The United States, Italy and Spain supplied acute and convalescent COVID-19 samples. Nucleic acid was either cDNA or gDNA, and it came from T cells, B-cell-depleted T cells, or PBMCs.

In the source study's methods: For nucleated cells, counts were estimated from reference gene primer amplification. The method was immunoSEQ multiplex PCR; TCRdb's version includes in-frame clones alone and lacks a portion of them. The V and J calls and clone size are taken from that table; D and trimming were inferred from the DNA. The table has some 240,000 clones, 80% to 90% seen once; the top ten hold around 1.5%. Sequencing was performed on peripheral blood. The receptor's source is a woman aged 35 to 49 who had recovered from COVID-19.

The CDR3 DNA is TGTGCCAGCAGAGCGGGGGGGCATCACGGGGAGCTGTTTTTT. Translating it yields CASRAGGHHGELFF. The genes are TRBV6-6 and TRBJ2-2, with 10 bases fitting TRBD2. Germline CDR1 is MNHNY and CDR2 is SVGAGI (reference sequence). V dropped 6 bases and J dropped 7; count of bases not matched to a gene: 5. The CDR3 contains 14 residues.